This TCR beta chain is drawn from a study of T cell changes during pregnancy in multiple sclerosis. The repertoire was sequenced with immunoSEQ multiplex PCR; TCRdb's copy has only in-frame clones and lacks some. The data hold around 100,000 clones, with about 90% observed a single time. Germline V gene data show CDR1 as KGHSH and CDR2 as LQKENI. V lost 0 bases, J lost 1 base, and 12 bases lay in between. The CDR3 is 16 amino acids. Sequenced material: peripheral blood, taken after pregnancy. This receptor was taken from a female donor with multiple sclerosis, enrolled in a pregnancy study. This sequence joins TRBV18 and TRBJ1-1; D gene unclear. CDR3 in amino acids: CASSPPNRRGNTEAFF. CDR3 coding DNA: TGTGCCAGCTCACCACCGAATCGACGGGGGAACACTGAAGCTTTCTTT.